Listed here are 6 T cell receptor beta chains from one sample, sequenced in a study of T cell responses to AZD1222 COVID-19 vaccine. Libraries were prepared by immunoSEQ multiplex PCR; TCRdb keeps only in-frame clonotypes and omits some of them. The data hold around 87,000 clones, with 85% to 90% observed a single time. This sample comprised peripheral blood, obtained 28 days after the second AZD1222 dose. These receptors were collected from an adult who received the AZD1222 COVID-19 vaccine.

The gene calls are TRBV2 and TRBJ1-2; TRBD1 is a possible D gene (6 bases). V lost 3 bases, J lost 5 bases, and 28 bases lay in between. Germline values: CDR1 SNHLY, CDR2 FYNNEI. This CDR3 has 19 residues. The CDR3 protein is CASSDPNGTGRGGAYGYTF. In DNA form, the CDR3 reads TGTGCCAGCAGTGATCCAAACGGAACAGGGAGAGGGGGGGCTTATGGCTACACCTTC.

This chain joins TRBV30 and TRBJ1-1; D is undetermined. V lost 3 bases and J lost 4, with 6 bases in between. The CDR3 extends over 11 amino acids. Germline values: CDR1 GTSNPN, CDR2 SVGIG (reference sequence). The chain's CDR3 is CAWRWRTEAFF. As DNA, the CDR3 is TGTGCCTGGAGGTGGCGCACTGAAGCTTTCTTT.

V is TRBV3-1 (or the pseudogene TRBV3-2) and J is TRBJ1-5; D gene ambiguous. Germline V gene lookup returns CDR1 LGHDT and CDR2 YNNKEL (reference sequence). CDR3 length equals 13 residues. Trimming took 2 bases from V and 1 from J, leaving 3 bases between them. The CDR3 DNA follows: TGTGCCAGCAGCCAAAAAAGCAATCAGCCCCAGCATTTT. This sequence encodes CASSQKSNQPQHF.

V usage is TRBV10-3 and J usage is TRBJ1-1; D is possibly TRBD1 (6 bases). Germline values: CDR1 ENHRY, CDR2 SYGVKD. The CDR3 has 14 amino acids. The V gene lost 2 bases and the J gene lost 1 base, with 8 bases spanning the gap. The CDR3 nucleotides are TGTGCCATCAGTGAGAAGGGGGAGAACACTGAAGCTTTCTTT. Translated, it gives CAISEKGENTEAFF.

The CDR3 region has the DNA TGTGCCAGCAGCGGGGGTTGGAGTGAAAAACTGTTTTTT. Residues: CASSGGWSEKLFF. The J gene is TRBJ1-4, the V gene TRBV27, with D perhaps matching TRBD1 (5 bases). CDR1 is MNHEY and CDR2 is SMNVEV in the germline V gene (reference sequence). This CDR3 spans 13 amino acids. Trimming took off 6 bases at V and 7 bases at J, with 12 bases between the two ends.

The CDR3 sequence: CASRYRDTNNEQFF. Written as DNA, the CDR3 is TGTGCCAGCAGATACCGGGACACGAACAATGAGCAGTTCTTC. V usage is TRBV6-1 and J usage is TRBJ2-1, with a tentative D call TRBD1 (6 bases). V was cut by 6 bases and J by 5 bases, with 14 bases left in between. Germline CDR1 MNHNS, CDR2 SASEGT. CDR3 length: 14 amino acids.